The rows below give T cell receptor beta chains drawn from one sample of a study of blood T cell repertoires in COVID-19. The repertoire was sequenced with immunoSEQ multiplex PCR; TCRdb's copy has only in-frame clones and lacks some. The sample includes approximately 300,000 clones, 87% seen only once; the top ten take less than 6%. The source material was PBMCs or T cells enriched from blood (not recorded which). The source is a woman aged 25 to 39 who had recovered from COVID-19. CDR3s include the opening cysteine and the closing phenylalanine or tryptophan. A D gene is named only where the DNA matches it firmly. Where a row states a size, it is once, few, many or the class of an expanded clone; other rows omit it.

>.|TRBV4-3|TRBJ1-6|few
TGCGCCAGCAGCAGGGGGTATACACCCCTCCACTTT
CASSRGYTPLHF
>.|TRBV11-2|TRBJ1-2|.
TGTGCCAGCAGCTTAGAAATTGGGGGAGGCTATGGCTACACCTTC
CASSLEIGGGYGYTF
>.|TRBV15|TRBJ1-4|.
TGTGCCACCAGCAGAGATTCGCAGGGGCGGGAAAAACTGTTTTTT
CATSRDSQGREKLFF
>.|TRBV12-3/TRBV12-4|TRBJ1-2|.
TGTGCCAGCAGTTTAGGGACAGTCTTTGGCTACACCTTC
CASSLGTVFGYTF
>.|TRBV9|TRBJ1-6|.
TGTGCCAGCAGCGTTACAGGGAGCTCCTATAATTCACCCCTCCACTTT
CASSVTGSSYNSPLHF
>.|TRBV6-5|TRBJ1-2|.
TGTGCCAGCACAATGGGCAGGGGTTCTGGCTACACCTTC
CASTMGRGSGYTF
>TRBD1|TRBV7-9|TRBJ2-7|.
TGTGCCAGCAGCTCCCCTGGGACAGGGGTCCCCTACGAGCAGTACTTC
CASSSPGTGVPYEQYF
>.|TRBV7-9|TRBJ2-7|.
TGTGCCAGCAGCTCCCCCAGGAGCGGTCCCTACGAGCAGTACTTC
CASSSPRSGPYEQYF
>TRBD1|TRBV3-1/TRBV3-2|TRBJ1-1|.
TGTGCCAGCAGCCGGACAGGGGGGTCCGCTGAAGCTTTCTTT
CASSRTGGSAEAFF
>TRBD1|TRBV5-6|TRBJ1-2|.
TGTGCCAGCAGCTATGACAGGGACCATGGCTACACCTTC
CASSYDRDHGYTF
>TRBD1|TRBV6-5|TRBJ1-5|.
TGTGCCAGCAGCGACAGGGGGATTAGCAATCAGCCCCAGCATTTT
CASSDRGISNQPQHF
>TRBD2|TRBV11-2|TRBJ2-2|.
TGTGCCAGCAGCTCCCTCCCCAGCGGGGGGGACACCGGGGAGCTGTTTTTT
CASSSLPSGGDTGELFF
>.|TRBV25-1|TRBJ1-1|.
TGTGCCAGCAGTGAAATGAAAATGAGGGGGACTGAAGCTTTCTTT
CASSEMKMRGTEAFF
>.|TRBV25-1|TRBJ2-7|.
TGTGCCAGCAGTGAATTTCGGGAGAGCTCCTACGAGCAGTACTTC
CASSEFRESSYEQYF